This T cell receptor beta chain was captured in a study of cytomegalovirus exposure and HLA in healthy donors. Study-level background: Among several hundred genotyped donors, around 77% fell in the Caucasian-associated ancestry cluster.

V lost 0 bases to trimming and J lost 6 bases; unmatched junction nucleotides: 7. Germline CDR1 and CDR2: SGHNT and YYREEE (reference sequence). The CDR3 has 15 amino acids. Points from the study as a whole: Some highly shared sequence variants likely arose as a pipeline artifact. CMV antigen specificity was confirmed in vitro for a few CMV-associated chains.

To note about this clone: The antigen is not known.

Primers: 60 Vbeta forward and 13 Jbeta reverse. Measured with immunoSEQ multiplex PCR; TCRdb has only the in-frame clones, and not every one. The table has about 150,000 clones, 55% to 80% seen once. The TCR comes from a woman aged 60-70 years in good health and CMV-seropositive. The V gene is TRBV5-4, the J gene TRBJ2-7; 9 bases line up with TRBD2. The material sequenced was PBMCs. As DNA, the CDR3 is TGTGCCAGCAGCTTGGAGCTAGCGGGAAGTCCCGAGCAGTACTTC. As protein: CASSLELAGSPEQYF. Together with reference TRBV5-4 and TRBJ2-7, the CDR3 gives the full variable domain: ETGVTQSPTHLIKTRGQQVTLRCSSQSGHNTVSWYQQALGQGPQFIFQYYREEENGRGNFPPRFSGLQFPNYSSELNVNALELDDSALYLCASSLELAGSPEQYFGPGTRLTVT.